A selection of T cell receptor beta chains follows, all from one sample in a study of OX40 agonist ivuxolimab in advanced cancers. Sequenced by immunoSEQ multiplex PCR; TCRdb stores in-frame clones only, minus some. The repertoire holds tens of thousands of clones, with roughly 90% as singletons. The sequences come from CD4+ or CD8+ T cells sorted from blood, collected in a trial of the OX40 agonist ivuxolimab. These receptors originate from an adult with an advanced solid tumor such as melanoma, head and neck, liver or kidney cancer. CDR3s include the opening cysteine and the closing phenylalanine or tryptophan. The order of the fields is V gene, clone size, J gene, D gene, CDR3 protein, CDR3 DNA. A D gene is named only where the DNA matches it firmly. The listing skips clone size in some rows; elsewhere it reads once, few, many or a size class.

v_gene: TRBV6-1; abundance: -; j_gene: TRBJ1-6; d_gene: -; CDR3aa: CASSDLYTRGTNSPLHF; CDR3nt: TGTGCCAGCAGTGACCTCTATACACGGGGTACGAATTCACCCCTCCACTTT
v_gene: TRBV5-8; abundance: -; j_gene: TRBJ2-2; d_gene: TRBD1; CDR3aa: CASTSGTGGTGELFF; CDR3nt: TGTGCCAGCACGTCTGGGACAGGGGGCACCGGGGAGCTGTTTTTT
v_gene: TRBV27; abundance: -; j_gene: TRBJ2-3; d_gene: TRBD2; CDR3aa: CASSVLSRSGVITDTQYF; CDR3nt: TGTGCCAGCAGTGTACTATCTCGTAGCGGGGTCATTACAGATACGCAGTATTTT
v_gene: TRBV6-5; abundance: few; j_gene: TRBJ1-2; d_gene: TRBD1; CDR3aa: CASSPEGQGYTF; CDR3nt: TGTGCCAGCAGTCCCGAGGGACAGGGCTACACCTTC
v_gene: TRBV19; abundance: once; j_gene: TRBJ2-7; d_gene: TRBD1; CDR3aa: CASSIGDRGSYEQYF; CDR3nt: TGTGCCAGTAGTATCGGGGACAGGGGGTCCTACGAGCAGTACTTC
v_gene: TRBV29-1; abundance: few; j_gene: TRBJ1-2; d_gene: -; CDR3aa: CSSVEIPQGEGGYTF; CDR3nt: TGCAGCAGCGTTGAAATCCCCCAGGGAGAGGGTGGCTACACCTTC
v_gene: TRBV6-5; abundance: -; j_gene: TRBJ1-2; d_gene: -; CDR3aa: CASSYSGLDGYTF; CDR3nt: TGTGCCAGCAGTTACTCGGGACTTGATGGCTACACCTTC
v_gene: TRBV5-3; abundance: -; j_gene: TRBJ2-7; d_gene: -; CDR3aa: CASSSSGGYEQYF; CDR3nt: TGTGCCAGCAGCTCTTCAGGCGGCTACGAGCAGTACTTC
v_gene: TRBV6-5; abundance: -; j_gene: TRBJ1-6; d_gene: TRBD1; CDR3aa: CASSRGGTDNSPLHF; CDR3nt: TGTGCCAGCAGTCGGGGGGGGACAGATAATTCACCCCTCCACTTT
v_gene: TRBV30; abundance: -; j_gene: TRBJ1-2; d_gene: -; CDR3aa: CAWSVFGTNYGYTF; CDR3nt: TGTGCCTGGAGTGTATTCGGCACGAACTATGGCTACACCTTC
v_gene: TRBV10-1; abundance: -; j_gene: TRBJ1-5; d_gene: TRBD1; CDR3aa: CASNTDGTANYSNQPQHF; CDR3nt: TGCGCCAGCAATACAGATGGGACAGCTAATTATAGCAATCAGCCCCAGCATTTT
v_gene: TRBV15; abundance: -; j_gene: TRBJ1-3; d_gene: TRBD1; CDR3aa: CATTGGGLGNTIYF; CDR3nt: TGTGCCACCACAGGGGGCGGGTTAGGAAACACCATATATTTT
v_gene: TRBV6-5; abundance: -; j_gene: TRBJ2-5; d_gene: -; CDR3aa: CASSTRGELTETQYF; CDR3nt: TGTGCCAGCAGTACCAGGGGGGAACTCACAGAGACCCAGTACTTC
v_gene: TRBV7-9; abundance: -; j_gene: TRBJ1-1; d_gene: TRBD1; CDR3aa: CASSFGQGVDTEAFF; CDR3nt: TGTGCCAGCAGCTTTGGACAGGGGGTGGACACTGAAGCTTTCTTT
v_gene: TRBV7-9; abundance: once; j_gene: TRBJ1-2; d_gene: TRBD1; CDR3aa: CASSLGDFRQGMYYGYTF; CDR3nt: TGTGCCAGCAGCTTAGGGGACTTTAGACAGGGAATGTACTATGGCTACACCTTC
v_gene: TRBV6-4; abundance: medium-sized; j_gene: TRBJ2-7; d_gene: TRBD2; CDR3aa: CASSDSASGEQYF; CDR3nt: TGTGCCAGCAGTGACTCCGCTAGCGGGGAGCAGTACTTC
v_gene: TRBV11-3; abundance: -; j_gene: TRBJ2-1; d_gene: TRBD2; CDR3aa: CASSSGAGVGNEQFF; CDR3nt: TGTGCCAGCAGCTCGGGAGCGGGAGTTGGTAATGAGCAGTTCTTC
v_gene: TRBV4-3; abundance: once; j_gene: TRBJ2-7; d_gene: TRBD1; CDR3aa: CASSHLPVRDRPYEQYF; CDR3nt: TGCGCCAGCAGCCACCTCCCAGTGAGGGACAGGCCCTACGAGCAGTACTTC